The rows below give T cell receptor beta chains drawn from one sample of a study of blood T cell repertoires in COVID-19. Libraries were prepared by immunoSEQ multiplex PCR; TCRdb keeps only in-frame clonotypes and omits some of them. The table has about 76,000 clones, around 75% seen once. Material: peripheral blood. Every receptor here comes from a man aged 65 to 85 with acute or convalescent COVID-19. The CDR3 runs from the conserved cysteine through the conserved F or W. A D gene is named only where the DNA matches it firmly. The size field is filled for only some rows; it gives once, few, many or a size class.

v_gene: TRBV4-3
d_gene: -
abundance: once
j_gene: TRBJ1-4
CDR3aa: CASSQDLRQNEKLFF
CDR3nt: TGCGCCAGCAGCCAAGATTTGCGGCAGAATGAAAAACTGTTTTTT

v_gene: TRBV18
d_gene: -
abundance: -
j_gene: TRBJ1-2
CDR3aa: CASSQEGQGYGYTF
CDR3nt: TGTGCCAGCTCACAGGAAGGGCAGGGCTATGGCTACACCTTC

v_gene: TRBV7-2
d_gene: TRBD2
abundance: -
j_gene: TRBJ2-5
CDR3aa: CASSLGLAGGQETQYF
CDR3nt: TGTGCCAGCAGCTTAGGTCTAGCGGGAGGCCAAGAGACCCAGTACTTC

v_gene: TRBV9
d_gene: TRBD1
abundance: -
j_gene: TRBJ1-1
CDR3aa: CASSVEAGGLAGAFF
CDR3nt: TGTGCCAGCAGCGTAGAGGCAGGGGGCCTGGCCGGGGCTTTCTTT

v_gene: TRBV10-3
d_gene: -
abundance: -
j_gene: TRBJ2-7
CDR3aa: CAISESVGGAYEQYF
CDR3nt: TGTGCCATCAGTGAGTCGGTCGGGGGAGCCTACGAGCAGTACTTC

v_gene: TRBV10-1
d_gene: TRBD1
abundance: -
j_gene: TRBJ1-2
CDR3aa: CASRTGTGGPGWTQSHYGYTF
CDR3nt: TGCGCCAGCAGGACTGGGACAGGGGGCCCTGGGTGGACCCAGTCCCACTATGGCTACACCTTC

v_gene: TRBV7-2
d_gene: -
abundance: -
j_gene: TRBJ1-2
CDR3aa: CASSPTADLPGYTF
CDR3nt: TGTGCCAGCAGCCCTACCGCGGACTTGCCCGGCTACACCTTC

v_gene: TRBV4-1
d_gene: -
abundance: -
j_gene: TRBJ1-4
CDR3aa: CASSQVGAATNEKLFF
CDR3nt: TGCGCCAGCAGCCAAGTGGGAGCCGCAACTAATGAAAAACTGTTTTTT

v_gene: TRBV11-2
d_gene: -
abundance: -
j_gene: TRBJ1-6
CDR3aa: CASSLEGGITPLHF
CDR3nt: TGTGCCAGCAGCTTAGAGGGGGGTATAACACCCCTCCACTTT

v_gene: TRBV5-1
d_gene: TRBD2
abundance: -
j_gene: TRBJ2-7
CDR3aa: CASSLEWAGGSRYEQYF
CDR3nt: TGCGCCAGCAGCTTGGAGTGGGCTGGCGGGAGTAGGTACGAGCAGTACTTC

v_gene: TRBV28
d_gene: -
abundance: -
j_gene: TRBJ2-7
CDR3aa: CASKRQTYEQYF
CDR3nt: TGTGCCAGCAAGAGGCAGACCTACGAGCAGTACTTC

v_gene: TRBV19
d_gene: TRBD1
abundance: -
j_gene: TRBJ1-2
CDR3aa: CASSGQGYGYTF
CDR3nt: TGTGCCAGTTCCGGACAGGGCTATGGCTACACCTTC

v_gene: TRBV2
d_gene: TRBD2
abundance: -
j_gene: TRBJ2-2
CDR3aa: CASSDSSGRTGELFF
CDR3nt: TGTGCCAGCAGTGACTCTAGCGGGAGAACCGGGGAGCTGTTTTTT

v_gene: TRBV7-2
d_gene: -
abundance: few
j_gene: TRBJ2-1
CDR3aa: CASRIVDEQFF
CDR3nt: TGTGCCAGCAGAATAGTGGATGAGCAGTTCTTC

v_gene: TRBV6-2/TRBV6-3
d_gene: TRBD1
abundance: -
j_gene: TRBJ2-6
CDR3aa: CASSRTGAGANVLTF
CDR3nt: TGTGCCAGCAGCAGAACAGGGGCTGGGGCCAACGTCCTGACTTTC

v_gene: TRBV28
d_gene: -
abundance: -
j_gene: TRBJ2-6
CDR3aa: CASSVLNNLLAGANVLTF
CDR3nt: TGTGCCAGCAGCGTTTTAAATAATTTACTAGCTGGGGCCAACGTCCTGACTTTC

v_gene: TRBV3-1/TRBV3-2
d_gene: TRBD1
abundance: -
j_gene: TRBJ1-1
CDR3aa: CASSPRQGTNTEAFF
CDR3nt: TGTGCCAGCAGCCCGCGACAGGGGACGAACACTGAAGCTTTCTTT